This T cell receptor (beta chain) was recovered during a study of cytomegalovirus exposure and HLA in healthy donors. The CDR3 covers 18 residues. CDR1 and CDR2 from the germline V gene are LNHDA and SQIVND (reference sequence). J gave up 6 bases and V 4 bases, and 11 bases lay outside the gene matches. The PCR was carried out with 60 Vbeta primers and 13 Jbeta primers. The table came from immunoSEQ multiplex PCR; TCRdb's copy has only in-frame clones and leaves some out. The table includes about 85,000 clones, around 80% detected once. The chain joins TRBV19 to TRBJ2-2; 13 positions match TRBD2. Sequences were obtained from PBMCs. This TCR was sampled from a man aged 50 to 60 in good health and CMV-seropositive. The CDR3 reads CASSTRTSGSLGAGELFF. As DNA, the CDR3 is TGTGCCAGTAGTACTAGGACTAGCGGGAGTTTAGGCGCCGGGGAGCTGTTTTTT.